This T cell receptor beta chain was observed in a study of blood T cell repertoires in COVID-19. Study at large: In each case, the material was cDNA or gDNA derived from T cells, B-cell-depleted T cells, or PBMCs.

CDR3 length: 20 residues. Authors' analysis steps: Reference gene primer amplification gave nucleated cell count estimates. Repertoires were generated with immunoSEQ multiplex PCR, while TCRdb's copy carries only in-frame clones and drops some. V and J calls and clone size are those listed in that table; D and trimming were worked out from the DNA. This table has about 50,000 clones, around 88% appearing once. The sample taken for sequencing was peripheral blood. This chain connects TRBV21-1 to TRBJ1-1; TRBD1 is the table's D call and was not checked against the DNA. TRBV21-1 is a pseudogene. The receptor comes from a woman in her fifties or sixties with acute or convalescent COVID-19. This CDR3 is CASSNAGNIPWPDRVPEAFF. CDR3 bases: TGTGCCAGCAGCAATGCGGGGAACATACCGTGGCCAGACAGGGTACCTGAAGCTTTCTTT.